The T cell receptor beta chain described here comes from a study of early T cells in non-severe SARS-CoV-2 infection. Turning to the study itself: With bulk RNA from unsorted whole blood as input, sequencing yielded unpaired chains. Study outcomes and limitations: VDJdb matches were skewed toward anti-spike CD8 T cell responses.

Per germline, CDR1 SEHNR and CDR2 FQNEAQ (reference sequence). There are 16 residues in the CDR3. Trimming pared 3 bases from V and 5 bases from J, leaving 19 bases between. Unique molecular identifiers were added to individual cDNA molecules. A single record per CDR3 protein comes from TCRdb applying MiXCR to the 5' RACE reads. This table holds about 50,000 distinct CDR3 sequences, around 6.5% found once. Turning to this clonotype: Its antigen is still unknown.

The rearrangement uses TRBV7-9 and TRBJ2-5; weak D call: TRBD1 (6 bases). Sequencing used whole blood, obtained at baseline. The clonotype comes from an adult who was a healthcare worker with PCR-confirmed SARS-CoV-2 infection or an uninfected control (not recorded which). The CDR3 nucleotides are TGTGCCAGCAGCTTTGGGGGACACCCAGACCGGGAGACCCAGTACTTC. It yields the protein CASSFGGHPDRETQYF.